A selection of T cell receptor beta chains follows, all from one sample in a study of cytomegalovirus exposure and HLA in healthy donors. Some clones are missing from TCRdb's copy, which holds only in-frame ones; the method was immunoSEQ multiplex PCR. Of 79,000 or so clones in the sample, roughly 73% are singletons; the top ten hold about 16%. The specimen sequenced was PBMCs. The origin of the receptors is a woman aged 40 to 50 in good health and CMV-seropositive. Each CDR3 is given with its conserved first and last residue. D genes are given only for firm matches. Size is omitted from some rows. Given values are once, few, many or a class for expanded clones.

J gene: TRBJ1-5
D gene: -
V gene: TRBV7-2
clone size: -
CDR3 protein: CASSLATAGSGQPQHF
CDR3 DNA: TGTGCCAGCAGCTTAGCGACAGCCGGGTCCGGTCAGCCCCAGCATTTT

J gene: TRBJ1-2
D gene: -
V gene: TRBV18
clone size: -
CDR3 protein: CASQPPGHGNYGYTF
CDR3 DNA: TGTGCCAGTCAACCGCCGGGACATGGAAACTATGGCTACACCTTC

J gene: TRBJ2-7
D gene: -
V gene: TRBV25-1
clone size: once
CDR3 protein: CASSEFFLGQGHYEQYF
CDR3 DNA: TGTGCCAGCAGTGAATTTTTTCTCGGGCAGGGTCACTACGAGCAGTACTTC

J gene: TRBJ2-5
D gene: TRBD2
V gene: TRBV18
clone size: -
CDR3 protein: CASSPTSGGQETQYF
CDR3 DNA: TGTGCCAGCTCACCAACTAGCGGGGGCCAAGAGACCCAGTACTTC

J gene: TRBJ2-5
D gene: TRBD2
V gene: TRBV7-9
clone size: once
CDR3 protein: CASGLAVQETQYF
CDR3 DNA: TGTGCCAGCGGGCTAGCGGTCCAAGAGACCCAGTACTTC

J gene: TRBJ2-3
D gene: TRBD2
V gene: TRBV5-1
clone size: -
CDR3 protein: CASSLVLGGADTQYF
CDR3 DNA: TGCGCCAGCAGCTTGGTTCTCGGGGGGGCAGATACGCAGTATTTT

J gene: TRBJ2-7
D gene: TRBD1
V gene: TRBV5-4
clone size: -
CDR3 protein: CASSLEGTGVYEQYF
CDR3 DNA: TGTGCCAGCAGCTTGGAAGGGACAGGGGTGTACGAGCAGTACTTC

J gene: TRBJ1-5
D gene: -
V gene: TRBV11-2
clone size: -
CDR3 protein: CASSLGGTGRGFNQPQHF
CDR3 DNA: TGTGCCAGCAGCTTAGGGGGTACAGGGCGAGGGTTCAATCAGCCCCAGCATTTT

J gene: TRBJ2-1
D gene: -
V gene: TRBV5-4
clone size: few
CDR3 protein: CASRLRELDEQFF
CDR3 DNA: TGTGCCAGCAGGCTACGGGAGTTGGATGAGCAGTTCTTC

J gene: TRBJ2-6
D gene: -
V gene: TRBV5-4
clone size: -
CDR3 protein: CASSLDIGANVLTF
CDR3 DNA: TGTGCCAGCAGCTTGGATATTGGGGCCAACGTCCTGACTTTC

J gene: TRBJ2-1
D gene: -
V gene: TRBV7-2
clone size: few
CDR3 protein: CASSLKLAYNEQFF
CDR3 DNA: TGTGCCAGCAGCTTAAAACTAGCTTATAATGAGCAGTTCTTC

J gene: TRBJ1-2
D gene: -
V gene: TRBV5-6
clone size: -
CDR3 protein: CASRDWGYGYTF
CDR3 DNA: TGTGCCAGCAGGGACTGGGGCTATGGCTACACCTTC

J gene: TRBJ1-1
D gene: -
V gene: TRBV14
clone size: -
CDR3 protein: CASSQYRGTEAFF
CDR3 DNA: TGTGCCAGCAGCCAATATCGAGGCACTGAAGCTTTCTTT

J gene: TRBJ1-2
D gene: -
V gene: TRBV5-1
clone size: -
CDR3 protein: CASSPKDSNYGYTF
CDR3 DNA: TGCGCCAGCAGCCCCAAGGACAGCAACTATGGCTACACCTTC

J gene: TRBJ2-6
D gene: -
V gene: TRBV7-9
clone size: few
CDR3 protein: CASSLGLQTSGANVLTF
CDR3 DNA: TGTGCCAGCAGCTTGGGACTCCAAACCTCTGGGGCCAACGTCCTGACTTTC

J gene: TRBJ2-1
D gene: -
V gene: TRBV13
clone size: once
CDR3 protein: CASSGAGALLISQGEQFF
CDR3 DNA: TGTGCCAGCAGTGGAGCGGGGGCCCTACTAATCTCACAGGGGGAGCAGTTCTTC

J gene: TRBJ2-1
D gene: -
V gene: TRBV4-3
clone size: once
CDR3 protein: CASSQARTYNEQFF
CDR3 DNA: TGCGCCAGCAGCCAAGCGAGAACCTACAATGAGCAGTTCTTC

J gene: TRBJ2-1
D gene: -
V gene: TRBV29-1
clone size: few
CDR3 protein: CSVGGRGYYNEQFF
CDR3 DNA: TGCAGCGTTGGCGGGCGTGGGTACTACAATGAGCAGTTCTTC

J gene: TRBJ1-1
D gene: -
V gene: TRBV7-2
clone size: -
CDR3 protein: CASGPWQATEAFF
CDR3 DNA: TGTGCCAGCGGCCCATGGCAGGCTACTGAAGCTTTCTTT

J gene: TRBJ2-5
D gene: -
V gene: TRBV9
clone size: -
CDR3 protein: CASSVNSIVSETQYF
CDR3 DNA: TGTGCCAGCAGCGTAAATTCAATAGTGTCGGAGACCCAGTACTTC

J gene: TRBJ2-7
D gene: -
V gene: TRBV6-6
clone size: -
CDR3 protein: CASGTGSHEQYF
CDR3 DNA: TGTGCCAGCGGAACAGGGTCCCACGAGCAGTACTTC

J gene: TRBJ1-5
D gene: TRBD1
V gene: TRBV11-2
clone size: once
CDR3 protein: CASSYGGQNNQPQHF
CDR3 DNA: TGTGCCAGCAGCTACGGGGGACAGAACAATCAGCCCCAGCATTTT

J gene: TRBJ1-2
D gene: -
V gene: TRBV7-9
clone size: -
CDR3 protein: CASSPPGLAVNYGYTF
CDR3 DNA: TGTGCCAGCAGCCCGCCGGGTTTGGCCGTTAACTATGGCTACACCTTC

J gene: TRBJ1-1
D gene: TRBD1
V gene: TRBV27
clone size: -
CDR3 protein: CASSLGGGAFGGEAFF
CDR3 DNA: TGTGCCAGCAGTTTAGGAGGGGGCGCTTTCGGGGGTGAAGCTTTCTTT

J gene: TRBJ1-6
D gene: -
V gene: TRBV29-1
clone size: -
CDR3 protein: CSVAPGSNSPLHF
CDR3 DNA: TGCAGCGTTGCACCAGGGTCAAATTCACCCCTCCACTTT

J gene: TRBJ2-6
D gene: TRBD1
V gene: TRBV5-4
clone size: once
CDR3 protein: CASSPVTDRVSAGANVLTF
CDR3 DNA: TGTGCCAGCAGCCCCGTGACGGACAGGGTCTCGGCTGGGGCCAACGTCCTGACTTTC

J gene: TRBJ1-3
D gene: TRBD1
V gene: TRBV6-1
clone size: -
CDR3 protein: CASRTGYTGNTIYF
CDR3 DNA: TGTGCCAGCAGGACAGGGTACACTGGAAACACCATATATTTT

J gene: TRBJ2-7
D gene: TRBD2
V gene: TRBV6-5
clone size: -
CDR3 protein: CASSYSSGGYEQYF
CDR3 DNA: TGTGCCAGCAGTTACTCAAGCGGGGGGTACGAGCAGTACTTC